This T cell receptor beta chain was found in a study of shared clonotypes between healthy human individuals. Study-wide background: For every donor, three CD4 naive, three CD4 memory, two CD8 naive and one CD8 memory plates were used. Study results and limitations: Clonotype sharing across a few donors was observed for roughly 5% of naive CD4 clonotypes.

Naive CD8 cells comprised CD45RO-negative, CCR7-positively selected cells, excluding terminally differentiated effector memory CD45RA+ cells. Caucasian adults residing in Nashville, Tennessee made up all the donors. TCRdb's copy holds only in-frame clones and misses some; the assay was immunoSEQ multiplex PCR. The table records about 2 million clones, about 95% of them present only once. V lost 0 bases and J 3 bases, leaving 9 bases between the germline ends. This CDR3 is 15 amino acids long. The germline V gene has CDR1 MGHRA and CDR2 YSYEKL. This clone was observed once. Its target is not known. The V gene is TRBV4-1, the J gene TRBJ1-5; perhaps TRBD1 as D (5 bases). The receptor was derived from a man aged 18 to 29 in good health. Sequencing used naive CD8+ T cells sorted from blood. Written as DNA, the CDR3 is TGCGCCAGCAGCCAAGAGCCCGGGGCCAATCAGCCCCAGCATTTT. It is translated as CASSQEPGANQPQHF.